Detailed here is one TCR beta chain. Antigen specificity is unknown. These data originate in a study of CD8+CD57+ T cells in acquired aplastic anemia. Study overall: DNA recovered from sorted CD4+ and CD8+ cells had a mean of about 3 ug. Findings and limits, study-wide: With respect to CD8+ Simpson's diversity, patients and controls did not differ significantly.

Sequencing was done on patients that had shown CD8+CD57+ cell expansion by flow cytometry. Patients were untreated when blood was sampled. The V and J ends lost 0 bases and 4 bases, in that order; junction bases with no gene match: 7. CDR3 size: 16 residues. Germline V gene sequence: CDR1 LGHNA, CDR2 YNFKEQ. The TCR beta profiling, which covered VDJ combination and CDR3 sequence, was carried out using genomic DNA as the template. TCRdb reanalysed the reads using MiXCR and keeps one entry per CDR3 protein. The sample contains a few hundred thousand distinct CDR3 sequences, over 25% of which appear only once.

The TCR sequence derives from a human donor with aplastic anemia. The sample consisted of sorted CD4+, CD8+, or CD8+CD57+ T cells (not recorded which) from PBMCs. The chain recombines TRBV4-2 with TRBJ2-7, with 9 bases aligning to TRBD1. In DNA, the CDR3 is TGTGCCAGCAGCCAAGAGAGGACAGGGACAGGGTACGAGCAGTACTTC. This translates into CASSQERTGTGYEQYF.